The next 7 T cell receptor beta chains were all read from a single sample in a study of T cell changes during pregnancy in multiple sclerosis. Some clones are missing from TCRdb's copy, which holds only in-frame ones; the method was immunoSEQ multiplex PCR. The sample consists of about 120,000 clones, approximately 95% of them appearing once. Sequencing was performed on peripheral blood, taken before pregnancy. These receptors all stem from a female donor with multiple sclerosis, enrolled in a pregnancy study.

The rearrangement links TRBV19 to TRBJ1-1, with D tentatively TRBD1 (5 bases). The CDR3 length is 16 residues. V was shortened by 3 bases and J by 3 bases, with 17 bases between the two germline ends. Germline values: CDR1 LNHDA, CDR2 SQIVND (reference sequence). The CDR3 loop reads CASSISGLGRHTEAFF. CDR3 DNA: TGTGCCAGTAGTATCTCAGGGTTAGGTCGGCACACTGAAGCTTTCTTT.

This chain joins TRBV6-1 and TRBJ1-1; 9 bases match TRBD1. J was trimmed by 1 base and V by 6 bases; bases with no gene match: 6. The CDR3 has 15 residues. Germline loops: CDR1 MNHNS, CDR2 SASEGT. Here the CDR3 DNA reads TGTGCCAGCAGGCGACAGGGGGACAGGAACACTGAAGCTTTCTTT. Translation gives CASRRQGDRNTEAFF.

The chain carries TRBV19 and TRBJ1-5; 11 positions match TRBD1. The CDR3 is 19 amino acids. Losses at the gene ends were 1 base for V and 1 base for J; bases not matched to a gene: 9. Germline assignment: CDR1 LNHDA and CDR2 SQIVND (reference sequence). Here the CDR3 DNA reads TGTGCCAGTAGTATAGGTAGGGGACAGGGGGTAGAAAGCAATCAGCCCCAGCATTTT. This encodes CASSIGRGQGVESNQPQHF.

This clone was seen once. The V gene is TRBV5-1, the J gene TRBJ1-3, with unresolved D. The V end lost 0 bases, the J end lost 0 bases, and 7 bases lay between the germline ends. The CDR3 sequence is 15 residues long. Germline V CDR1 and CDR2: SGHRS, YFSETQ. CDR3 amino acids: CASSLASDSGNTIYF. In nucleotides, the CDR3 is TGCGCCAGCAGCTTGGCTAGCGACTCTGGAAACACCATATATTTT.

This chain connects TRBV6-6 to TRBJ1-4; D not certain. V was trimmed by 3 bases and J by 8 bases, leaving 10 bases between them. This CDR3 comprises 13 residues. Germline loops: CDR1 MNHNY, CDR2 SVGAGI (reference sequence). CDR3 bases: TGTGCCAGCAGTTATCTACGCCTGGAAAAACTGTTTTTT. It codes for CASSYLRLEKLFF.

This CDR3 reads CATAGMTRSYGYTF. The CDR3, as DNA: TGTGCCACAGCCGGGATGACACGAAGCTATGGCTACACCTTC. The chain combines TRBV10-3 with TRBJ1-2; D gene ambiguous. CDR3 length: 14 residues. CDR1 ENHRY and CDR2 SYGVKD come from the germline V gene. Trimming left V 10 bases short and J 4 bases short, with 19 bases between.

The genes are TRBV9 and TRBJ1-2; 9 bases align to TRBD1. In germline, CDR1 is SGDLS, CDR2 YYNGEE. With V trimmed by 6 bases and J by 8 bases, 11 bases remained unmatched. The CDR3 length is 14 residues. The CDR3 protein is CASTLGTGPFGYTF. The CDR3 bases are TGTGCCAGCACCCTCGGGACAGGGCCTTTCGGCTACACCTTC.